The 14 T cell receptor beta chains given below trace back to one sample, sequenced in a study of OX40 agonist ivuxolimab in advanced cancers. The table came from immunoSEQ multiplex PCR; TCRdb's copy has only in-frame clones and leaves some out. Among more than 55,000 clones listed, just over 85% were seen once. This specimen was CD4+ or CD8+ T cells sorted from blood, taken in a trial of the OX40 agonist ivuxolimab. The receptor source for this set is an adult with an advanced solid tumor such as melanoma, head and neck, liver or kidney cancer.

This clone came up once. The chain employs TRBV4-2 and TRBJ1-2; D is perhaps TRBD1 (5 bases). The germline V gene encodes CDR1 LGHNA and CDR2 YNFKEQ. CDR3 length: 16 residues. V gave up 0 bases and J gave up 5 bases, with 16 bases separating them. The CDR3 here is CASSQEIGTGSYGYTF. The CDR3 nucleotides read TGTGCCAGCAGCCAAGAGATAGGGACGGGGAGTTATGGCTACACCTTC.

V gene TRBV6-6 combines with J gene TRBJ2-7, with a weak D call TRBD1 (6 bases). This CDR3 contains 14 residues. Germline V CDR1 and CDR2: MNHNY, SVGAGI (reference sequence). Trimming removed 6 bases at V and 0 bases at J, with 12 bases between. DNA of the CDR3: TGTGCCAGCAGGACAGGCCAGAACTCCTACGAGCAGTACTTC. It specifies CASRTGQNSYEQYF.

This sequence joins TRBV30 and TRBJ1-3; the match to TRBD1 covers 7 bases. V dropped 5 bases and J dropped 0; count of bases not matched to a gene: 10. The CDR3 spans 16 residues. CDR1 and CDR2 (germline): GTSNPN, SVGIG (reference sequence). Here the CDR3 reads CAWQGGSHLSGNTIYF. For the CDR3, the DNA is TGTGCCTGGCAAGGGGGCAGCCACCTCTCTGGAAACACCATATATTTT.

The J gene is TRBJ1-2, the V gene TRBV27; 8 nucleotides match TRBD1. Unmatched junction bases numbered 4, after V lost 4 bases and J lost 0 bases. Per germline, CDR1 MNHEY and CDR2 SMNVEV (reference sequence). This CDR3 is built from 15 residues. This CDR3 reads CASSSGGRPNYGYTF. DNA of the CDR3: TGTGCCAGCAGTTCAGGGGGCAGGCCTAACTATGGCTACACCTTC.

The chain uses TRBV4-2 and TRBJ1-2, with a weak D call TRBD1 (5 bases). CDR3 length: 15 residues. CDR1 and CDR2 (germline): LGHNA, YNFKEQ. Trimming removed 0 bases from V and 7 bases from J, with 15 bases in between. CDR3 DNA: TGTGCCAGCAGCCAAGATCTAGCCAGGGAGGGTGGCTACACCTTC. It specifies CASSQDLAREGGYTF.

V is TRBV6-6 and J is TRBJ1-2; D call uncertain. This CDR3 has 13 residues. Trimming shortened V by 11 bases and J by 5 bases, and 18 bases separated the two germline ends. The germline V gene encodes CDR1 MNHNY and CDR2 SVGAGI (reference sequence). The CDR3 is CAVQAPPTYGYTF. In nucleotides, the CDR3 is TGTGCCGTTCAAGCTCCTCCGACTTATGGCTACACCTTC.

The chain joins TRBV2 to TRBJ1-4; D remains ambiguous. Per germline, CDR1 SNHLY and CDR2 FYNNEI. V lost 7 bases and J 8 bases, leaving 20 bases between the germline ends. This CDR3 has 15 residues. CDR3 sequence: CASTQSGAPGEKLFF. CDR3 nucleotide sequence: TGTGCCAGCACTCAAAGTGGCGCCCCGGGGGAAAAACTGTTTTTT.

The rearrangement links TRBV19 to TRBJ2-1, with 10 nucleotides matching TRBD2. This CDR3 region has 13 residues. The junction had 2 bases not matched to a gene; V was cut back by 8 bases and J by 4 bases. The germline V gene encodes CDR1 LNHDA and CDR2 SQIVND (reference sequence). CDR3: CASSSGGYNEQFF. In nucleotides, the CDR3 is TGTGCCAGTTCTAGCGGGGGTTACAATGAGCAGTTCTTC.

V gene TRBV5-6 combines with J gene TRBJ2-7; a weak D match, TRBD2 (6 bases). Germline V gene data show CDR1 as SGHDT and CDR2 as YYEEEE. CDR3 size: 16 residues. The ends were cut back, 1 base at V and 3 bases at J, with 17 bases in the middle. Written as DNA, the CDR3 is TGTGCCAGCAGCTTGAGTGGCGGGACGGGCCTCTACGAGCAGTACTTC. Translated: CASSLSGGTGLYEQYF.

The V and J genes are TRBV7-2 and TRBJ1-3; D gene ambiguous. Germline V lookup: CDR1 SGHTA, CDR2 FQGNSA. The CDR3 sequence is 16 residues long. Trimming removed 5 bases at V and 0 bases at J, with 14 bases between. The CDR3 DNA sequence: TGTGCCAGCAGCCCCACGCTGGGGAACTCTGGAAACACCATATATTTT. Its translation is CASSPTLGNSGNTIYF.

The chain links TRBV9 to TRBJ2-2; D unresolved. V shed 0 bases and J shed 6 bases, with 9 bases lying between them. This CDR3 is 14 amino acids long. Germline-derived CDR1 and CDR2 are SGDLS and YYNGEE. CDR3 nucleotide sequence: TGTGCCAGCAGCGTAGGTTGGCGTCCCGGGGAGCTGTTTTTT. Its translation: CASSVGWRPGELFF.

The V and J genes are TRBV5-1 and TRBJ2-7; D is ambiguous. CDR3 length: 15 amino acids. In germline, CDR1 is SGHRS, CDR2 YFSETQ. The germline V and J ends were trimmed by 0 bases and 4 bases, with 14 bases remaining between them. The CDR3: CASSLVWEKSYEQYF. CDR3 coding DNA: TGCGCCAGCAGCTTGGTTTGGGAAAAATCATACGAGCAGTACTTC.

The rearrangement uses TRBV5-1 and TRBJ1-2; D call uncertain. The CDR3 loop spans 14 amino acids. V lost 0 bases to trimming and J lost 0 bases, with 6 bases between them. Germline loops: CDR1 SGHRS, CDR2 YFSETQ. CDR3 DNA sequence: TGCGCCAGCAGCTTGGAAGCGGCTAACTATGGCTACACCTTC. Translating it yields CASSLEAANYGYTF. Variable domain in full (rest from reference TRBV5-1 and TRBJ1-2): KAGVTQTPRYLIKTRGQQVTLSCSPISGHRSVSWYQQTPGQGLQFLFEYFSETQRNKGNFPGRFSGRQFSNSRSEMNVSTLELGDSALYLCASSLEAANYGYTFGSGTRLTVV.

This chain joins TRBV7-3 and TRBJ2-2; D unresolved. CDR1 and CDR2 from the germline V gene are SGHTA and FQGTGA. Trimming removed 6 bases from V and 6 bases from J, with 8 bases in between. This CDR3 contains 12 residues. The CDR3 region has the DNA TGTGCCAGCAGGTTGGAACCCGGGGAGCTGTTTTTT. Its protein is CASRLEPGELFF.